One and the same sample provided the 17 T cell receptor beta chains below, sequenced in a study of Ad26.COV2.S vaccination and SARS-CoV-2 variants. Treatment indicated: around 19 received Ad26.COV2.S at low or high dose, single or two shots; roughly five received placebo; per-sample allocation not given. It was on day 63 after the first vaccine or placebo injection that samples were taken. Using immunoSEQ multiplex PCR, the repertoire was profiled, and TCRdb retains in-frame clones only, with some absent. The sample lists about 480,000 clones, approximately 88% occurring once. The specimen comprised peripheral blood, sampled in a trial of Ad26.COV2.S vaccine versus placebo. These receptors were collected from a person aged 18-60 years who received the Ad26.COV2.S COVID-19 vaccine or a placebo.

This chain joins TRBV3-1 (or the pseudogene TRBV3-2) and TRBJ2-7, with 12 nucleotides matching TRBD2. The length of the CDR3 is 15 residues. Germline V lookup: CDR1 LGHDT, CDR2 YNNKEL (reference sequence). Trimming removed 3 bases from V and 2 bases from J; junction bases left unmatched: 2. The CDR3 loop is CASSQTSGSPYEQYF. The DNA of the CDR3 is TGTGCCAGCAGCCAGACTAGCGGGAGCCCCTACGAGCAGTACTTC.

The table lists this clone with a few counts. The chain combines TRBV7-9 with TRBJ2-1, with D perhaps matching TRBD1 (6 bases). The CDR3 length is 15 residues. CDR1 and CDR2 from the germline V gene are SEHNR and FQNEAQ (reference sequence). V was clipped by 5 bases and J by 6 bases, with 17 bases between them. Here the CDR3 reads CASSPEGVGGNEQFF. DNA of the CDR3: TGTGCCAGCAGCCCAGAAGGCGTAGGGGGCAATGAGCAGTTCTTC. Variable domain in full (rest from reference TRBV7-9 and TRBJ2-1): DTGVSQNPRHKITKRGQNVTFRCDPISEHNRLYWYRQTLGQGPEFLTYFQNEAQLEKSRLLSDRFSAERPKGSFSTLEIQRTEQGDSAMYLCASSPEGVGGNEQFFGPGTRLTVL.

The V gene is TRBV4-3, the J gene TRBJ2-7; possible D gene TRBD2, 6 bases. From germline, CDR1 is LGHNA and CDR2 YSLEER. The CDR3 has 17 residues. Trimming removed 1 base at V and 2 bases at J, with 18 bases between. CDR3 protein: CASSQAIPGTQPYEQYF. In DNA, the CDR3 is TGCGCCAGCAGCCAAGCTATACCCGGGACTCAGCCCTACGAGCAGTACTTC.

J is TRBJ1-1 and V is TRBV19; D not certain. CDR1 and CDR2 (germline): LNHDA, SQIVND (reference sequence). The CDR3 runs to 13 residues. The V end lost 11 bases, the J end lost 0 bases, and 13 bases lay between the germline ends. The DNA of the CDR3 is TGTGCCTCTCGGCCGGGTTTGAACACTGAAGCTTTCTTT. Its protein is CASRPGLNTEAFF.

This chain joins TRBV28 and TRBJ1-4; 12 nucleotides line up with TRBD1. CDR1 and CDR2 (germline): MDHEN, SYDVKM. V shed 2 bases and J 8 bases; nucleotides not matched to a gene: 6. The CDR3 runs 16 residues. The CDR3 DNA follows: TGTGCCAGCAGTTTAATTTTAGGGACAGGGGGCGAAAAACTGTTTTTT. It is translated as CASSLILGTGGEKLFF.

The rearrangement links TRBV5-6 to TRBJ2-7; D gene uncertain. The CDR3 loop spans 14 amino acids. V lost 3 bases, J lost 5 bases, and 15 bases lay in between. The germline CDR1 and CDR2 sequences are SGHDT and YYEEEE. The CDR3 protein is CASSSRTRGHEQYF. In DNA, the CDR3 is TGTGCCAGCAGCTCCCGAACGAGAGGACACGAGCAGTACTTC.

The J gene is TRBJ2-5, the V gene TRBV30; TRBD2 aligns across 15 bases. J lost 5 bases, V lost 2 bases, and 6 bases had no gene match. Germline V gives CDR1 GTSNPN, CDR2 SVGIG (reference sequence). The CDR3 is made up of 16 amino acids. CDR3 sequence (DNA): TGTGCCTGGAGTCCCGGACTAGCGGGAGGGGGGGAGACCCAGTACTTC. Its translation is CAWSPGLAGGGETQYF.

The chain links TRBV28 to TRBJ2-5; D gene ambiguous. Trimming took off 5 bases at V and 5 bases at J, with 12 bases between the two ends. CDR1 and CDR2 from the germline V gene are MDHEN and SYDVKM. The CDR3 extends over 13 amino acids. The CDR3 loop reads CASSARIVETQYF. As DNA, the CDR3 is TGTGCCAGCAGTGCAAGAATCGTTGAGACCCAGTACTTC.

This sequence joins TRBV6-5 and TRBJ1-2; D unclear. V was pared by 5 bases and J by 4 bases, with 17 bases between. The germline CDR1 and CDR2 sequences are MNHEY and SVGAGI. This CDR3 is built from 15 residues. In nucleotides, the CDR3 is TGTGCCAGCAGTCTGTCATTATCGGAGGTCTATGGCTACACCTTC. Translated: CASSLSLSEVYGYTF.

This clone was detected only once. This chain links TRBV6-2 or TRBV6-3 with TRBJ2-3; the D gene could be TRBD1 or TRBD2 (5 bases each). CDR3 length: 13 residues. Germline values: CDR1 MNHEY, CDR2 SVGEGT. V gave up 5 bases and J gave up 0 bases, with 6 bases separating them. CDR3 bases: TGTGCCAGCAGTGGGGACAGCACAGATACGCAGTATTTT. This codes for CASSGDSTDTQYF.

CDR3 sequence reads: CASSRRLAGGMQKGETQYF. The CDR3, as DNA: TGTGCCAGCAGCCGCCGACTAGCGGGAGGCATGCAGAAGGGTGAGACCCAGTACTTC. The V call is TRBV13, the J call TRBJ2-5, with TRBD2 identical over 13 bases. The CDR3 spans 19 residues. The V segment lost 5 bases and the J segment 5 bases; nucleotides outside the gene matches: 17. The germline V gene has CDR1 PRHDT and CDR2 FYEKMQ (reference sequence).

This chain connects TRBV12-3 or TRBV12-4 to TRBJ2-5; D is possibly TRBD1 or TRBD2 (5 bases each). V dropped 4 bases and J dropped 4 bases, with 10 bases sitting between them. The CDR3 has 13 residues. CDR3 coding DNA: TGTGCCAGCAGTTATCGGGGCACAGAGACCCAGTACTTC. Amino acid sequence: CASSYRGTETQYF.

The chain carries TRBV7-2 and TRBJ1-4, with TRBD1 matching 9 bases. The CDR3 consists of 14 residues. The J segment lost 6 bases and the V segment lost 5 bases, leaving 4 bases of the junction unmatched. Germline lookup yields CDR1 SGHTA and CDR2 FQGNSA. The CDR3 spells CASSQGQGYEKLFF. CDR3 DNA sequence: TGTGCCAGCAGCCAGGGACAGGGTTATGAAAAACTGTTTTTT.

This clone appeared a single time. The rearrangement links TRBV19 to TRBJ1-2; 7 bases match TRBD1. This CDR3 spans 16 amino acids. V dropped 3 bases and J dropped 3; count of bases not matched to a gene: 10. The germline gives CDR1 LNHDA, CDR2 SQIVND (reference sequence). CDR3 region: CASSMRDSRWDYGYTF. The CDR3 DNA sequence: TGTGCCAGTAGTATGCGGGACAGTCGGTGGGACTATGGCTACACCTTC. Together with reference TRBV19 and TRBJ1-2, the CDR3 gives the full variable domain: DGGITQSPKYLFRKEGQNVTLSCEQNLNHDAMYWYRQDPGQGLRLIYYSQIVNDFQKGDIAEGYSVSREKKESFPLTVTSAQKNPTAFYLCASSMRDSRWDYGYTFGSGTRLTVV.

The rearrangement uses TRBV5-4 and TRBJ2-2; D may correspond to TRBD1 or TRBD2 (6 bases each). Trimming pared 0 bases from V and 5 bases from J, leaving 11 bases between. Germline-derived CDR1 and CDR2 are SGHNT and YYREEE (reference sequence). This CDR3 is 15 amino acids long. The CDR3 is CASSLARGGTGELFF. CDR3 bases: TGTGCCAGCAGCTTGGCCAGGGGAGGTACCGGGGAGCTGTTTTTT.

This clone was seen just once. The V call is TRBV6-5, the J call TRBJ1-2, with D uncertain. The CDR3 sequence is 13 residues long. Per the germline V gene, CDR1 is MNHEY and CDR2 is SVGAGI. V lost 5 bases and J 3 bases, leaving 10 bases between the germline ends. The CDR3 here is CASSPDSYYGYTF. The CDR3 DNA sequence: TGTGCCAGCAGTCCAGACTCTTACTATGGCTACACCTTC.

The chain uses TRBV6-5 and TRBJ1-4; D might be TRBD1 (5 bases). The CDR3 is made up of 15 amino acids. Germline V lookup: CDR1 MNHEY, CDR2 SVGAGI. The V end was cut by 5 bases, the J end by 5 bases, with 15 bases between. The CDR3 region is CASSTARAQNEKLFF. CDR3 nucleotide sequence: TGTGCCAGCAGTACCGCCAGGGCCCAGAATGAAAAACTGTTTTTT.